The clone carrying this T cell receptor beta chain was seen only a few times. What it binds is unknown. TCRdb's table, derived via immunoSEQ multiplex PCR, lists solely in-frame clones and lacks some. The sample holds 45,000 to 65,000 clones, roughly 80% seen once. Indicated time point: week 5, during vaccination. Every vaccination contained 300 ug of the mutant IDH1 20-mer peptide and was paired with topical imiquimod. The entry originates in a study of a mutant IDH1 vaccine in newly diagnosed glioma. Across the study: Weeks 1, 3, 5, 7, 11, 15, 19 and 23 were when patients received their eight vaccinations. Earlier therapy was either radiotherapy, temozolomide, or both, and most got both. Study-level results: Among top peripheral T cell clonotypes, changes seemed unrelated to pseudoprogression.

The sequence was collected from a woman under 30 with glioma. Some clones in this sample may be carry-over from other donors' samples. The source material was PBMCs, sampled from a glioma patient whose treatment included an IDH1 peptide vaccine.

The CDR3 protein is CSVGLGRDEQYF. CDR3 coding DNA: TGCAGCGTCGGTCTGGGCAGGGACGAGCAGTACTTC. The chain is built from TRBV29-1 and TRBJ2-7, with D possibly being TRBD1 (5 bases). Germline V gene data show CDR1 as SQVTM and CDR2 as ANQGSEA. The CDR3 is 12 residues long. V gave up 6 bases and J gave up 5 bases, with 14 bases separating them.